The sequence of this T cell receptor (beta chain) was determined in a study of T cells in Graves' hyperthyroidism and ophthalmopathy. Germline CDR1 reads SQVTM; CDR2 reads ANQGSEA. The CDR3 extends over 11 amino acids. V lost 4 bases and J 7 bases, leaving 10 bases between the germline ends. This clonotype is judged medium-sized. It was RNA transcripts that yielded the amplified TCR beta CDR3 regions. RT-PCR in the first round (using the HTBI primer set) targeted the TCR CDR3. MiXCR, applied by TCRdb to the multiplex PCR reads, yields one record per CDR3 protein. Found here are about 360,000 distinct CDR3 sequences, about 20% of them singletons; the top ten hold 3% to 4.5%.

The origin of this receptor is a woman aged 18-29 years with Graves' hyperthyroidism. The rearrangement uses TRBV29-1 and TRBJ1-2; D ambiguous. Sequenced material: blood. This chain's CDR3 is CSVVGVGGYTF. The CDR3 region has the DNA TGCAGCGTTGTCGGGGTGGGTGGCTACACCTTC.